This is a list of T cell receptor beta chains from one sample in a study of cytomegalovirus exposure and HLA in healthy donors. Assay: immunoSEQ multiplex PCR; the TCRdb copy retains only in-frame clones and omits some. The table has roughly 100,000 clones, about 83% seen once. Sequencing used PBMCs. The receptor set was obtained from a female donor in good health and CMV-seropositive. Each CDR3 is given with its conserved first and last residue. D genes are given only for firm matches. The size of a clone is reported for some rows only, either as once, few or many, or as a class for expanded clones.

V gene,J gene,clone size,D gene,CDR3 protein,CDR3 DNA
TRBV18,TRBJ2-7,NA,TRBD1,CASSGQTGYYEQYF,TGTGCCAGCTCGGGACAGACGGGATACTACGAGCAGTACTTC
TRBV15,TRBJ2-7,NA,NA,CATSRGEIYEQYF,TGTGCCACCAGCAGAGGGGAGATTTACGAGCAGTACTTC
TRBV6-1,TRBJ2-5,NA,NA,CASSGDIPVKTQYF,TGTGCCAGCAGTGGGGACATACCCGTTAAGACCCAGTACTTC
TRBV18,TRBJ1-1,NA,NA,CASSPTGTEAFF,TGTGCCAGCTCACCAACGGGGACTGAAGCTTTCTTT
TRBV6-1,TRBJ2-7,few,NA,CASSDPGTDYEQYF,TGTGCCAGCAGTGACCCGGGGACTGACTACGAGCAGTACTTC
TRBV2,TRBJ2-7,NA,TRBD1,CASSARTGMYEQYF,TGTGCCAGCAGTGCCAGGACAGGGATGTACGAGCAGTACTTC
TRBV28,TRBJ2-7,NA,TRBD2,CASSSGLAGELPYEQYF,TGTGCCAGCAGTTCCGGACTAGCGGGAGAGCTGCCCTACGAGCAGTACTTC
TRBV27,TRBJ2-2,NA,NA,CASSLRLVGDTGELFF,TGTGCCAGCAGTTTACGCTTGGTAGGGGACACCGGGGAGCTGTTTTTT
TRBV6-5,TRBJ2-5,NA,NA,CASRASTRRETQYF,TGTGCCAGCCGCGCTAGTACTAGGCGGGAGACCCAGTACTTC
TRBV11-2,TRBJ1-4,NA,NA,CASSLESYEKLFF,TGCGCCAGCAGCTTAGAAAGCTATGAAAAACTGTTTTTT
TRBV23-1,TRBJ1-3,NA,TRBD1,CASSCQGGILDTIYF,TGCGCCAGCAGCTGCCAGGGGGGAATTTTAGACACCATATATTTT
TRBV6-5,TRBJ2-7,NA,NA,CASSYSASSYEQYF,TGTGCCAGCAGTTATAGCGCTAGCTCCTACGAGCAGTACTTC
TRBV27,TRBJ2-7,NA,NA,CASSSGVPAAEQYF,TGTGCCAGCAGCTCAGGGGTCCCGGCCGCCGAGCAGTACTTC
TRBV29-1,TRBJ1-5,NA,NA,CSVEDSDNQPQHF,TGCAGCGTGGAAGACAGTGACAATCAGCCCCAGCATTTT
TRBV6-5,TRBJ2-5,NA,TRBD2,CASSPLAGGETQYF,TGTGCCAGCAGCCCCCTAGCGGGAGGGGAGACCCAGTACTTC
TRBV14,TRBJ2-3,NA,TRBD2,CASSQVSGLVSDTQYF,TGTGCCAGCAGCCAAGTCTCCGGACTAGTTTCAGATACGCAGTATTTT
TRBV5-4,TRBJ2-3,NA,TRBD2,CASSLPSGGDTQYF,TGTGCCAGCAGCTTGCCTAGCGGGGGTGATACGCAGTATTTT
TRBV2,TRBJ1-2,NA,TRBD1,CASSDTGGANYGYTF,TGTGCCAGCAGTGACACAGGGGGTGCTAACTATGGCTACACCTTC
TRBV18,TRBJ1-4,NA,NA,CASSRGPNEKLFF,TGTGCCAGCTCACGAGGTCCCAATGAAAAACTGTTTTTT
TRBV5-6,TRBJ1-1,NA,NA,CASSLVRGYTEAFF,TGTGCCAGCAGCTTGGTTAGGGGATACACTGAAGCTTTCTTT
TRBV7-2,TRBJ2-7,NA,NA,CASSLDPILEQYF,TGTGCCAGCAGCTTAGATCCAATACTCGAGCAGTACTTC
TRBV9,TRBJ2-3,NA,NA,CASSSGPTSTDTQYF,TGTGCCAGCAGCTCTGGGCCCACGAGCACAGATACGCAGTATTTT
TRBV13,TRBJ1-1,few,TRBD1,CASSETGGGGTEAFF,TGTGCCAGCAGCGAGACAGGGGGAGGCGGCACTGAAGCTTTCTTT
TRBV6-1,TRBJ2-3,NA,TRBD2,CASSATGLAGGGSTDTQYF,TGTGCCAGCAGTGCCACTGGACTAGCGGGAGGAGGAAGCACAGATACGCAGTATTTT
TRBV7-6,TRBJ2-1,NA,TRBD1,CASSSGTGYSDEQFF,TGTGCCAGCAGCTCCGGGACAGGGTACAGTGATGAGCAGTTCTTC
TRBV25-1,TRBJ2-2,NA,TRBD1,CASRTGTGNTGELFF,TGTGCCAGCAGAACCGGGACAGGGAACACCGGGGAGCTGTTTTTT
TRBV6-5,TRBJ2-1,few,NA,CASSPSSYNEQFF,TGTGCCAGCAGTCCGAGCTCCTACAATGAGCAGTTCTTC
TRBV30,TRBJ2-2,NA,NA,CAWSVLGLSAGELFF,TGTGCCTGGAGTGTACTTGGGCTTTCCGCCGGGGAGCTGTTTTTT
TRBV5-1,TRBJ1-2,few,TRBD1,CASSPGDRDSYGYTF,TGCGCCAGCAGCCCTGGGGACAGGGATTCTTATGGCTACACCTTC
TRBV30,TRBJ2-7,NA,NA,CAWSAIGGAPGEQYF,TGTGCCTGGAGTGCAATTGGGGGCGCCCCGGGTGAGCAGTACTTC
TRBV28,TRBJ2-2,NA,TRBD2,CASSLWRLAGGPGELFF,TGTGCCAGCAGTTTATGGAGACTAGCGGGAGGGCCAGGGGAGCTGTTTTTT
TRBV10-3,TRBJ2-2,NA,TRBD2,CAISGIAGSTGELFF,TGTGCCATCAGTGGGATAGCGGGAAGCACCGGGGAGCTGTTTTTT
TRBV30,TRBJ1-2,NA,TRBD1,CAWSVGRTGRDYGYTF,TGTGCCTGGAGTGTAGGCCGGACAGGGCGAGACTATGGCTACACCTTC
TRBV7-9,TRBJ2-3,NA,TRBD2,CASSFVQRGGTDTQYF,TGTGCCAGCAGCTTCGTCCAGCGGGGGGGCACAGATACGCAGTATTTT
TRBV5-1,TRBJ1-1,NA,NA,CASSLGGLNTEAFF,TGCGCCAGCAGCTTGGGGGGGCTGAACACTGAAGCTTTCTTT
TRBV27,TRBJ2-1,NA,TRBD2,CASSLNWEGLRDDEQFF,TGTGCCAGCAGTTTGAACTGGGAGGGGCTTCGTGACGATGAGCAGTTCTTC
TRBV23-1,TRBJ1-1,NA,NA,CASTTEAFF,TGCGCCAGCACTACTGAAGCTTTCTTT
TRBV19,TRBJ2-5,once,NA,CASTQGNQETQYF,TGTGCCAGTACCCAGGGTAATCAAGAGACCCAGTACTTC
TRBV6-5,TRBJ2-7,NA,TRBD1,CASNSRDRPYEQYF,TGTGCCAGCAATTCGAGGGACAGACCCTACGAGCAGTACTTC
TRBV19,TRBJ1-4,NA,NA,CASSLHRVTNEKLFF,TGTGCCAGTAGCCTCCACCGGGTAACTAATGAAAAACTGTTTTTT
TRBV29-1,TRBJ1-2,NA,NA,CSVEDRSRGATRGYGYTF,TGCAGCGTTGAAGATCGGTCGCGGGGAGCTACCCGGGGCTATGGCTACACCTTC
TRBV30,TRBJ2-1,NA,TRBD2,CAWSGVRRGSSYNEQFF,TGTGCCTGGAGTGGCGTCAGGCGGGGGAGCTCCTACAATGAGCAGTTCTTC
TRBV5-4,TRBJ2-2,NA,TRBD2,CASSWTSGRATGELFF,TGTGCCAGCAGCTGGACTAGCGGGAGGGCCACCGGGGAGCTGTTTTTT
TRBV30,TRBJ2-5,NA,NA,CAWSVLAEETQYF,TGTGCCTGGAGTGTATTAGCTGAGGAGACCCAGTACTTC
TRBV28,TRBJ2-5,NA,TRBD2,CASSLLLAGSGETQYF,TGTGCCAGCAGTTTACTCCTAGCGGGATCGGGGGAGACCCAGTACTTC
TRBV18,TRBJ1-1,NA,NA,CASSPSGNTEAFF,TGTGCCAGCTCACCATCGGGAAACACTGAAGCTTTCTTT
TRBV13,TRBJ1-2,NA,NA,CASSLGHFSVGQGPGYGYTF,TGTGCCAGCAGCTTAGGCCACTTCTCCGTAGGCCAGGGCCCAGGGTATGGCTACACCTTC
TRBV5-1,TRBJ2-1,few,TRBD2,CASSFGLAATSSYNEQFF,TGCGCCAGCAGCTTTGGCCTAGCGGCCACAAGCTCCTACAATGAGCAGTTCTTC
TRBV4-1,TRBJ1-6,NA,NA,CASSQPGTPGTLNSPLHF,TGCGCCAGCAGCCAACCAGGGACACCTGGAACACTCAATTCACCCCTCCACTTT
TRBV30,TRBJ1-2,NA,NA,CAWSRGEYGYTF,TGTGCCTGGAGTCGGGGGGAGTATGGCTACACCTTC
TRBV6-1,TRBJ1-2,NA,NA,CASSENRYNYGYTF,TGTGCCAGCAGTGAAAACAGGTATAACTATGGCTACACCTTC
TRBV4-2,TRBJ2-7,NA,NA,CASSRASEQYF,TGTGCCAGCAGCCGGGCGAGCGAGCAGTACTTC
TRBV7-8,TRBJ2-7,once,TRBD2,CASSLIAGGPKEQYF,TGTGCCAGCAGCTTAATAGCGGGAGGGCCGAAAGAGCAGTACTTC
TRBV5-4,TRBJ1-3,few,NA,CASSRHSGNTIYF,TGTGCCAGCAGCCGACACTCTGGAAACACCATATATTTT
TRBV5-6,TRBJ1-1,NA,NA,CASSLDFAPVNTEAFF,TGTGCCAGCAGCTTGGATTTCGCCCCAGTGAACACTGAAGCTTTCTTT
TRBV2,TRBJ1-5,NA,TRBD1,CASRRDRGLGQPQHF,TGTGCCAGCAGACGGGACAGGGGGCTCGGTCAGCCCCAGCATTTT